The 15 T cell receptor beta chains given below trace back to one sample, sequenced in a study of cytotoxic CD8 clonotypes in ibrutinib-treated CLL. Measured with immunoSEQ multiplex PCR; TCRdb has only the in-frame clones, and not every one. The sample holds fewer than 150,000 clones, 80% to 85% seen once. The specimen was PBMCs, collected after 24 months of ibrutinib treatment. These receptors were obtained from a human donor with chronic lymphocytic leukemia.

The chain uses TRBV19 and TRBJ2-5; D might be TRBD1 or TRBD2, each matching 5 bases. Germline V CDR1 and CDR2: LNHDA, SQIVND (reference sequence). The CDR3 runs to 13 residues. Between the trimmed V and J ends, which lost 6 bases and 4 bases, there was a span of 12 bases. The CDR3 DNA is TGTGCCAGTAGATCGACCGGGGCAGAGACCCAGTACTTC. This encodes CASRSTGAETQYF.

The chain uses TRBV27 and TRBJ1-6; maybe TRBD1 (6 bases). Trimming shortened V by 0 bases and J by 9 bases, and 24 bases separated the two germline ends. Germline values: CDR1 MNHEY, CDR2 SMNVEV (reference sequence). The CDR3 consists of 19 residues. The CDR3: CASSLSVRGTGQGLSPLHF. The CDR3 nucleotides read TGTGCCAGCAGTTTATCTGTAAGGGGGACGGGCCAGGGCCTTTCACCCCTCCACTTT.

This rearrangement joins TRBV10-3 to TRBJ1-2; a weak D match, TRBD1 (6 bases). Germline assignment: CDR1 ENHRY and CDR2 SYGVKD. This CDR3 has 14 amino acids. V was clipped by 6 bases and J by 0 bases, with 11 bases between them. Written as DNA, the CDR3 is TGTGCCATCAGAGGACAGAAAGCTAACTATGGCTACACCTTC. It specifies CAIRGQKANYGYTF.

The chain uses TRBV29-1 and TRBJ1-5; 11 bases map to TRBD1. The CDR3 is 13 amino acids. Germline assignment: CDR1 SQVTM and CDR2 ANQGSEA. With V trimmed by 6 bases and J by 5 bases, 3 bases remained unmatched. CDR3 sequence: CSVGTGGDQPQHF. CDR3 DNA sequence: TGCAGCGTAGGGACAGGGGGTGATCAGCCCCAGCATTTT.

The V and J genes are TRBV7-8 and TRBJ1-1; TRBD1 is a possible D gene (6 bases). This CDR3 contains 13 residues. V was cut by 3 bases and J by 8 bases, with 13 bases left in between. Germline V CDR1 and CDR2: SGHVS, FQNEAQ. The CDR3 sequence is CASSFGRGMEAFF. For the CDR3, the DNA is TGTGCCAGCAGCTTCGGTAGGGGGATGGAAGCTTTCTTT.

This chain uses TRBV7-2 with TRBJ1-2; D possibly corresponds to TRBD1 (5 bases). Trimming cost V 2 bases and J 7 bases, with 17 bases left between them. Germline V gene data show CDR1 as SGHTA and CDR2 as FQGNSA. The CDR3 is 15 amino acids. Here the CDR3 reads CASSLRGTVVGGYTF. CDR3 sequence (DNA): TGTGCCAGCAGCTTAAGGGGAACAGTTGTCGGTGGCTACACCTTC.

V is TRBV18 and J is TRBJ1-6; D is undetermined. This CDR3 contains 16 residues. Trimming pared 3 bases from V and 9 bases from J, leaving 18 bases between. In germline, CDR1 is KGHSH, CDR2 LQKENI. The DNA of the CDR3 is TGTGCCAGCTCACCCAAAAACGCGGGGTCCGGTTCACCCCTCCACTTT. Encoded protein: CASSPKNAGSGSPLHF.

This chain connects TRBV7-3 to TRBJ2-2; D call uncertain. Per germline, CDR1 SGHTA and CDR2 FQGTGA. Trimming cost V 5 bases and J 2 bases, with 12 bases left between them. The CDR3 contains 15 residues. For the CDR3, the DNA is TGTGCCAGCAGCATTTCGGGTTCAAACACCGGGGAGCTGTTTTTT. This gives the protein CASSISGSNTGELFF.

This clone was seen only once. The rearrangement uses TRBV10-3 and TRBJ1-5; TRBD1 matches at 12 bases. Germline V lookup: CDR1 ENHRY, CDR2 SYGVKD. This CDR3 has 18 amino acids. With 2 bases clipped from V and 0 bases from J, the junction kept 5 bases outside the gene matches. CDR3 coding DNA: TGTGCCATCAGTGAGGGGGACAGGGGGCTAAATAGCAATCAGCCCCAGCATTTT. It codes for CAISEGDRGLNSNQPQHF.

There are a few counts of this clone. The chain has TRBV10-3 and TRBJ2-7, with a weak D call TRBD1 (6 bases). V was trimmed by 5 bases and J by 0 bases, leaving 11 bases between them. The CDR3 runs to 14 residues. The V gene's germline CDR1 is ENHRY and CDR2 SYGVKD. CDR3 nucleotide sequence: TGTGCCATCAGTAGCCGACAGGACTCCTACGAGCAGTACTTC. This encodes CAISSRQDSYEQYF.

The V and J genes are TRBV30 and TRBJ1-6, with unresolved D. Between the trimmed V and J ends, which lost 0 bases and 8 bases, there was a span of 17 bases. The CDR3 sequence is 16 residues long. Germline CDR1 and CDR2: GTSNPN and SVGIG (reference sequence). The CDR3 sequence is CAWSVRVRGVHSPLHF. The CDR3 region has the DNA TGTGCCTGGAGTGTACGGGTTCGGGGTGTACATTCACCCCTCCACTTT. Combining the CDR3 with reference TRBV30 and TRBJ1-6 gives the whole variable domain SQTIHQWPATLVQPVGSPLSLECTVEGTSNPNLYWYRQAAGRGLQLLFYSVGIGQISSEVPQNLSASRPQDRQFILSSKKLLLSDSGFYLCAWSVRVRGVHSPLHFGNGTRLTVT.

This clone has a handful of counts. This chain joins TRBV5-4 and TRBJ1-5; D not resolved. Trimming pared 4 bases from V and 7 bases from J, leaving 12 bases between. CDR1 is SGHNT and CDR2 is YYREEE in the germline V gene (reference sequence). This CDR3 contains 13 residues. In DNA form, the CDR3 reads TGTGCCAGCAGCCGAGACGCGCTGCAGCCCCAGCATTTT. This gives the protein CASSRDALQPQHF.

The rearrangement joins TRBV7-9 to TRBJ2-5; 15 nucleotides align to TRBD2. The CDR3 length is 18 residues. The germline V gene has CDR1 SEHNR and CDR2 FQNEAQ (reference sequence). Unmatched junction bases numbered 8, after V lost 5 bases and J lost 1 base. Written as DNA, the CDR3 is TGTGCCAGCAGCACCCCCGGGACTAGCGGGGGGCCCCAAGAGACCCAGTACTTC. It yields the protein CASSTPGTSGGPQETQYF.

This clone was seen just once. The chain carries TRBV18 and TRBJ2-1; D may be TRBD1 or TRBD2 (5 bases each). V gave up 3 bases and J gave up 5 bases, with 14 bases separating them. CDR3 size: 15 residues. The germline V gene has CDR1 KGHSH and CDR2 LQKENI. The CDR3 DNA follows: TGTGCCAGCTCACCCCTCTTTGAGGGGCACAATGAGCAGTTCTTC. Protein: CASSPLFEGHNEQFF.

The V and J genes are TRBV20-1 and TRBJ1-3; the D is unclear. CDR3 length: 11 amino acids. Trimming cost V 6 bases and J 8 bases, with 11 bases left between them. Germline V gene sequence: CDR1 DFQATT, CDR2 SNEGSKA (reference sequence). The CDR3, as DNA: TGCAGTGCCCATCGTAGGGACACCATATATTTT. Amino acids: CSAHRRDTIYF.